The 31 T cell receptor beta chains below come from one sample, sequenced in a study of T-cell reconstitution after alpha-beta-depleted transplantation in children. A library of TCRbeta sequences, prepared with unique molecular identifiers, was generated. Using its own MiXCR run on the PCR reads, TCRdb lists one record per CDR3 protein. Of about 610,000 distinct CDR3 sequences listed, roughly a tenth were seen once; the top ten hold about 4%. Material: PBMCs from the stem cell graft donor, obtained from the stem cell graft. The origin of the receptors is a human donor who donated a stem cell graft to a child with acute myeloid leukemia.

This clonotype has only a few counts. J is TRBJ1-2 and V is TRBV28, with 12 nucleotides matching TRBD1. The V segment lost 4 bases and the J segment 8 bases; nucleotides outside the gene matches: 8. The CDR3 loop spans 15 amino acids. Germline V gene lookup returns CDR1 MDHEN and CDR2 SYDVKM. As DNA, the CDR3 is TGTGCCAGCAGTTCCCTCGGGACAGGGGGCCACGGCTACACCTTC. Its translation is CASSSLGTGGHGYTF.

In its sample, this clonotype was seen a few times. The V call is TRBV20-1, the J call TRBJ2-5; 8 bases are shared with TRBD2. This CDR3 comprises 14 residues. Per germline, CDR1 DFQATT and CDR2 SNEGSKA (reference sequence). V lost 5 bases and J lost 4; bases outside the gene matches: 9. The CDR3 sequence: CSAGPGGQRETQYF. The CDR3 DNA follows: TGCAGTGCTGGGCCGGGAGGGCAGAGAGAGACCCAGTACTTC.

J is TRBJ1-5 and V is TRBV18; D remains ambiguous. The CDR3 contains 18 residues. V lost 4 bases, J lost 1 base, and 20 bases lay in between. From germline, CDR1 is KGHSH and CDR2 LQKENI. DNA of the CDR3: TGTGCCAGCTCACAAAAACGAGAGGCCGCGGCGAGCAATCAGCCCCAGCATTTT. It specifies CASSQKREAAASNQPQHF. The full variable domain, in which reference TRBV18 and TRBJ1-5 provide the parts outside the CDR3, is NAGVMQNPRHLVRRRGQEARLRCSPMKGHSHVYWYRQLPEEGLKFMVYLQKENIIDESGMPKERFSAEFPKEGPSILRIQQVVRGDSAAYFCASSQKREAAASNQPQHFGDGTRLSIL.

This clonotype has only a few counts. The rearrangement uses TRBV5-1 and TRBJ2-7; unclear D gene. V was trimmed by 3 bases and J by 0 bases, leaving 10 bases between them. The CDR3 totals 14 residues. CDR1 and CDR2 from the germline V gene are SGHRS and YFSETQ. CDR3 DNA sequence: TGCGCCAGCAGCTCGCAGCCGAGCTCCTACGAGCAGTACTTC. It translates to CASSSQPSSYEQYF.

This clonotype has just a few counts. The CDR3 DNA is TGCAGTGCTAGAGATGGACGGAAAATGGACCTACCGCGTGGGCAGTACTTC. Its protein product is CSARDGRKMDLPRGQYF. The J gene is TRBJ2-7, the V gene TRBV20-1; D gene unclear. The germline CDR1 and CDR2 sequences are DFQATT and SNEGSKA (reference sequence). V was clipped by 0 bases and J by 9 bases, with 27 bases between them. The CDR3 extends over 17 amino acids.

This chain links TRBV12-3 or TRBV12-4 with TRBJ2-6; D is possibly TRBD2 (6 bases). The CDR3 covers 19 residues. With 6 bases removed from V and 4 bases from J, the gap between germline ends came to 25 bases. CDR3 coding DNA: TGTGCCAGCAGGTCTACGGGCGGGGTACGGCTGGCCGGGGCCAACGTCCTGACTTTC. Amino acid sequence: CASRSTGGVRLAGANVLTF.

This clonotype was seen a few times. Here the CDR3 reads CASAGTGKFYGYTF. CDR3 nucleotide sequence: TGTGCCAGTGCGGGGACAGGGAAATTTTATGGCTACACCTTC. The chain combines TRBV12-3 or TRBV12-4 with TRBJ1-2; 9 positions agree with TRBD1. V shed 9 bases and J 5 bases; nucleotides not matched to a gene: 10. The CDR3 extends over 14 amino acids.

This clonotype came up many times. J is TRBJ2-3 and V is TRBV10-3; tentative D call: TRBD2 (5 bases). The CDR3 totals 15 residues. The germline gives CDR1 ENHRY, CDR2 SYGVKD. Trimming stripped 7 bases from V and 2 bases from J, with 16 bases between. Written as DNA, the CDR3 is TGTGCCATCAAGGTGTCGTCTCGGGACACAGATACGCAGTATTTT. Its protein product is CAIKVSSRDTDTQYF.

The J gene is TRBJ2-1, the V gene TRBV12-3 or TRBV12-4; a weak D match, TRBD1 (6 bases). The CDR3 is 16 residues long. Trimming shortened V by 3 bases and J by 7 bases, and 19 bases separated the two germline ends. The CDR3 region has the DNA TGTGCCAGCAGTTTGAGTCCAGGGACACTGAGGAATGAGCAGTTCTTC. Its translation: CASSLSPGTLRNEQFF.

The V and J genes are TRBV12-3 or TRBV12-4 and TRBJ1-5; D may be TRBD1 (5 bases). This CDR3 is built from 12 residues. Trimming left V 8 bases short and J 7 bases short, with 12 bases between. CDR3 nucleotide sequence: TGTGCCAGCGCGTTGGGGGGGCAGCCCCAGCATTTT. This encodes CASALGGQPQHF.

This clonotype was seen more than once but under ten times. V gene TRBV20-1 combines with J gene TRBJ2-7; 9 nucleotides match TRBD2. Per germline, CDR1 DFQATT and CDR2 SNEGSKA (reference sequence). V lost 0 bases and J lost 3; bases outside the gene matches: 3. This CDR3 is 14 amino acids long. The CDR3, as DNA: TGCAGTGCTAGAGATGCGACTAGCGGCTACGAGCAGTACTTC. It specifies CSARDATSGYEQYF.

V is TRBV7-3 and J is TRBJ2-1; D not certain. Germline V CDR1 and CDR2: SGHTA, FQGTGA. Deletions cut 5 bases from V and 13 bases from J, with 21 bases between. CDR3 length: 14 residues. The DNA of the CDR3 is TGTGCCAGCAGCCCAATCGGTCAGCCCGTGGGACAGTTCTTC. This encodes CASSPIGQPVGQFF.

This clonotype turned up a few times. The chain couples TRBV11-1 to TRBJ2-7; a weak D match, TRBD2 (6 bases). Germline V gene lookup returns CDR1 SGHAT and CDR2 FQDESV (reference sequence). The length of the CDR3 is 15 residues. V dropped 4 bases and J dropped 1 base, with 14 bases sitting between them. The CDR3 sequence: CASSSGDLRSYEQYF. CDR3 sequence (DNA): TGTGCCAGCAGCTCGGGGGACTTACGTTCCTACGAGCAGTACTTC.

This chain connects TRBV6-6 to TRBJ1-5, with TRBD1 matching over 10 bases. Germline lookup yields CDR1 MNHNY and CDR2 SVGAGI (reference sequence). After removal of 6 bases from V and 5 bases from J, the junction contained 7 bases not matched to a gene. This CDR3 spans 15 amino acids. The DNA of the CDR3 is TGTGCCAGCAGACTAGGGACAGGGGTGGATCAGCCCCAGCATTTT. Its protein is CASRLGTGVDQPQHF.

This clonotype was seen ten or more times. The chain uses TRBV5-1 and TRBJ2-3; D not resolved. V lost 0 bases to trimming and J lost 6 bases, with 8 bases between them. Germline V gene sequence: CDR1 SGHRS, CDR2 YFSETQ. The CDR3 consists of 13 residues. As DNA, the CDR3 is TGCGCCAGCAGCTTGGGGGCGTCCGATACGCAGTATTTT. Amino acid sequence: CASSLGASDTQYF.

V and J are TRBV15 and TRBJ1-2; no definite D call. The CDR3 loop spans 13 amino acids. Between the trimmed V and J ends, which lost 3 bases and 5 bases, there was a span of 10 bases. In germline, CDR1 is LNHNV, CDR2 YYDKDF (reference sequence). The CDR3 loop is CATSSLQRYGYTF. The CDR3 bases are TGTGCCACCAGCAGTCTACAGCGGTATGGCTACACCTTC.

This clonotype was observed many times. The V call is TRBV20-1, the J call TRBJ2-7; the match to TRBD2 covers 9 bases. This CDR3 has 17 amino acids. The germline CDR1 and CDR2 sequences are DFQATT and SNEGSKA (reference sequence). The V and J ends lost 0 bases and 0 bases, in that order; junction bases with no gene match: 9. The DNA of the CDR3 is TGCAGTGCTAGAGACTTACCCTTAGCGGGAGTCTCCTACGAGCAGTACTTC. Translated: CSARDLPLAGVSYEQYF.

The chain employs TRBV5-5 and TRBJ2-6; 8 nucleotides align to TRBD1. The CDR3 has 16 amino acids. Trimming took 4 bases from V and 4 from J; bases not matched to a gene: 7. The germline CDR1 and CDR2 sequences are SGHKS and YYEKEE (reference sequence). The CDR3 here is CASSRTGLSGANVLTF. CDR3 coding DNA: TGTGCCAGCAGCCGGACAGGGTTGTCAGGGGCCAACGTCCTGACTTTC.

In regard to this clonotype: One end of the junction does not line up with germline, which may come from a read error. The chain employs TRBV4-1 and TRBJ2-1; 8 bases align to TRBD2. The CDR3 extends over 18 amino acids. Germline V gene lookup returns CDR1 MGHRA and CDR2 YSYEKL. CDR3 bases: TGCGCCAGCGGCCAAGGGGGACTAGAGTGGGCACACACAAGGGAGCAGTTCTTC. It codes for CASGQGGLEWAHTREQFF.

This clonotype came up a few times. This chain connects TRBV7-2 to TRBJ1-6; 9 bases are shared with TRBD1. The V segment lost 8 bases and the J segment 6 bases; nucleotides outside the gene matches: 8. Germline values: CDR1 SGHTA, CDR2 FQGNSA. The CDR3 runs to 15 residues. The CDR3 sequence is CASGEQGALNSPLHF. The CDR3 DNA sequence: TGTGCCAGCGGGGAACAGGGGGCACTTAATTCACCCCTCCACTTT. Combining the CDR3 with reference TRBV7-2 and TRBJ1-6 gives the whole variable domain GAGVSQSPSNKVTEKGKDVELRCDPISGHTALYWYRQSLGQGLEFLIYFQGNSAPDKSGLPSDRFSAERTGGSVSTLTIQRTQQEDSAVYLCASGEQGALNSPLHFGNGTRLTVT.

The chain links TRBV20-1 to TRBJ2-5; D may be TRBD1 or TRBD2 (5 bases each). Germline loops: CDR1 DFQATT, CDR2 SNEGSKA (reference sequence). CDR3 length: 11 amino acids. Deletions cut 3 bases from V and 7 bases from J, with 9 bases between. The CDR3 sequence is CSASRGGTQYF. DNA for the CDR3: TGCAGTGCTAGCCGTGGGGGGACCCAGTACTTC.

The chain combines TRBV7-2 with TRBJ2-6; no firm D call. The ends were cut back, 5 bases at V and 0 bases at J, with 8 bases in the middle. The V gene's germline CDR1 is SGHTA and CDR2 FQGNSA. The CDR3 extends over 15 amino acids. CDR3 in DNA: TGTGCCAGCAGCCGAGACGGCTCTGGGGCCAACGTCCTGACTTTC. It yields the protein CASSRDGSGANVLTF.

The chain links TRBV7-3 to TRBJ2-1, with TRBD2 identical over 7 bases. CDR3 length: 14 residues. J lost 6 bases, V lost 2 bases, and 4 bases had no gene match. Germline CDR1 and CDR2: SGHTA and FQGTGA. The CDR3 DNA follows: TGTGCCAGCAGCTTACGCGGGAGTATCAATGAGCAGTTCTTC. This sequence encodes CASSLRGSINEQFF. The whole variable domain, remainder taken from reference TRBV7-3 and TRBJ2-1, is GAGVSQTPSNKVTEKGKYVELRCDPISGHTALYWYRQSLGQGPEFLIYFQGTGAADDSGLPNDRFFAVRPEGSVSTLKIQRTERGDSAVYLCASSLRGSINEQFFGPGTRLTVL.

This chain uses TRBV7-9 with TRBJ2-5; 9 bases line up with TRBD1. This CDR3 spans 16 amino acids. CDR1 and CDR2 (germline): SEHNR, FQNEAQ (reference sequence). J gave up 4 bases and V 4 bases, and 10 bases lay outside the gene matches. CDR3 nucleotide sequence: TGTGCCAGCAGCTCGCCTGTACAGGGGGCTGGAGAGACCCAGTACTTC. This sequence encodes CASSSPVQGAGETQYF.

The table lists this clonotype with many counts. The genes are TRBV4-3 and TRBJ2-1, with D unresolved. Trimming removed 3 bases at V and 4 bases at J, with 10 bases between. This CDR3 spans 14 amino acids. Germline-derived CDR1 and CDR2 are LGHNA and YSLEER. The CDR3 coding sequence is TGCGCCAGCAGCCATACACGGAATTACAATGAGCAGTTCTTC. As protein: CASSHTRNYNEQFF.

This clonotype was seen repeatedly, ten times or more. The CDR3 region has the DNA TGCGCCAGCAGCCAAGATCTGACTAGCGATGAGACCCAGTACTTC. Translation gives CASSQDLTSDETQYF. The chain uses TRBV4-3 and TRBJ2-5; 8 bases are a match to TRBD2. Germline V lookup: CDR1 LGHNA, CDR2 YSLEER. The CDR3 runs 15 residues. V was clipped by 0 bases and J by 5 bases; unmatched bases: 5.

As to this clonotype: One end of the junction varies from germline; a read error may be responsible. The genes are TRBV5-6 and TRBJ2-3, with D maybe TRBD1 (6 bases). CDR1 is SGHDT and CDR2 is YYEEEE in the germline V gene. This CDR3 has 14 amino acids. The CDR3 bases are TGTGCCAGCAGCTTGCAGGGGCGCACAGATGCGCAGTATTTT. It specifies CASSLQGRTDAQYF.

V is TRBV5-1 and J is TRBJ2-6, with no clear D. The V end lost 5 bases, the J end lost 7 bases, and 4 bases lay between the germline ends. There are 11 residues in the CDR3. The germline V gene has CDR1 SGHRS and CDR2 YFSETQ. CDR3 nucleotides: TGCGCCAGCAGGGACGCCAACGTCCTGACTTTC. Translation gives CASRDANVLTF.

This clonotype was seen only a few times. The V call is TRBV30, the J call TRBJ1-2; D possibly corresponds to TRBD1 (6 bases). V shed 3 bases and J shed 8 bases, with 22 bases lying between them. Per the germline V gene, CDR1 is GTSNPN and CDR2 is SVGIG (reference sequence). The CDR3 runs 15 residues. The CDR3 spells CAWSPPAGAIRGYTF. CDR3 in DNA: TGTGCCTGGAGCCCCCCGGCAGGGGCGATTAGAGGCTACACCTTC.

This clonotype was detected many times. This rearrangement joins TRBV7-2 to TRBJ1-6, with 9 bases aligning to TRBD1. With V trimmed by 5 bases and J by 10 bases, 12 bases remained unmatched. The CDR3 spans 16 residues. Germline CDR1 and CDR2: SGHTA and FQGNSA. The CDR3 sequence is CASSRGIGQGFSPLHF. The CDR3 bases are TGTGCCAGCAGCCGGGGTATAGGACAGGGGTTCTCACCCCTCCACTTT.

As to this clonotype: One end of the junction does not line up with germline, which may come from a read error. The gene calls are TRBV7-9 and TRBJ1-4; D perhaps matches TRBD1 (5 bases). CDR3 size: 15 residues. Germline V gene sequence: CDR1 SEHNR, CDR2 FQNEAQ (reference sequence). The CDR3 loop is CAGSLEGTVNEKLFF. The CDR3 DNA reads as TGTGCCGGCAGCTTAGAAGGGACCGTTAATGAAAAACTGTTTTTT.